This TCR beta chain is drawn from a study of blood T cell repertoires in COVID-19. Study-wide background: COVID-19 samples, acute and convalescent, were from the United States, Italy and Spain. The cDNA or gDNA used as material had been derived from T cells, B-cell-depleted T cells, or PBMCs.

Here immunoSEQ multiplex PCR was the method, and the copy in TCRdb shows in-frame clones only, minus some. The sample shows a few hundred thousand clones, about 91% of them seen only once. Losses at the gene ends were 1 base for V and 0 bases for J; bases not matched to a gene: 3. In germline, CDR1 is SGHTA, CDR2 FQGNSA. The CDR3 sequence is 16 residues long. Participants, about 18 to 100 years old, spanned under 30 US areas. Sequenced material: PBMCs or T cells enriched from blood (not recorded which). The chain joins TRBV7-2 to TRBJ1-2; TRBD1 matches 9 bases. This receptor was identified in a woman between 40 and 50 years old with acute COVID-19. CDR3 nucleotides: TGTGCCAGCAGCTTAGGGGGACAGGGCTCTAACTATGGCTACACCTTC. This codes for CASSLGGQGSNYGYTF. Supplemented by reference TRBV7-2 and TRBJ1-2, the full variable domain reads GAGVSQSPSNKVTEKGKDVELRCDPISGHTALYWYRQSLGQGLEFLIYFQGNSAPDKSGLPSDRFSAERTGGSVSTLTIQRTQQEDSAVYLCASSLGGQGSNYGYTFGSGTRLTVV.